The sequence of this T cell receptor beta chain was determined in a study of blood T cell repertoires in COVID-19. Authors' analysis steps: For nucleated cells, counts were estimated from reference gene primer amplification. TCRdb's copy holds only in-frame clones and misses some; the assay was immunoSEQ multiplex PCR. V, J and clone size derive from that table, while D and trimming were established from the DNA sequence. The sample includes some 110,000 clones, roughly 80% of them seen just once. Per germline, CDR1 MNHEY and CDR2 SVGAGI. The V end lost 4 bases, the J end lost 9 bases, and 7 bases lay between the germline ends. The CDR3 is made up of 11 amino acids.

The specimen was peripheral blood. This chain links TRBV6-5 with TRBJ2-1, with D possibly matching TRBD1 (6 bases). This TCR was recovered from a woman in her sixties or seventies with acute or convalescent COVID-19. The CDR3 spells CASSWDTEQFF. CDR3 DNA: TGTGCCAGCAGTTGGGACACTGAGCAGTTCTTC.